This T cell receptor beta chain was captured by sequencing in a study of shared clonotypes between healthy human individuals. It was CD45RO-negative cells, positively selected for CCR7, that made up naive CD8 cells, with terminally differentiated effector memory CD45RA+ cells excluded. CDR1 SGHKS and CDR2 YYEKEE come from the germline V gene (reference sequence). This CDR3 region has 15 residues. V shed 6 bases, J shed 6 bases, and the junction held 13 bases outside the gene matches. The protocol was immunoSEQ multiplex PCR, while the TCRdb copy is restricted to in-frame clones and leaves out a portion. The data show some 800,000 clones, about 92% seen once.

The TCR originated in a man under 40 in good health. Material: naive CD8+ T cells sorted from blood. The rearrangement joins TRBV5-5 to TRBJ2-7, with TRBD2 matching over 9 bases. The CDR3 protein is CASIRLAGESGEQYF. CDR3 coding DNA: TGTGCCAGCATTCGATTAGCGGGAGAATCGGGCGAGCAGTACTTC. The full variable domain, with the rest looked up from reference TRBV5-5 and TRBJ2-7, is DAGVTQSPTHLIKTRGQQVTLRCSPISGHKSVSWYQQVLGQGPQFIFQYYEKEERGRGNFPDRFSARQFPNYSSELNVNALLLGDSALYLCASIRLAGESGEQYFGPGTRLTVT.